The rows below give T cell receptor beta chains drawn from one sample of a study of blood T cell repertoires in COVID-19. Produced via immunoSEQ multiplex PCR; TCRdb's table is partial and in-frame only. Seen here are 130,000 to 150,000 clones, around 80% observed once, and the top ten hold roughly 6.5%. The sequenced material came from peripheral blood. The receptor set was obtained from a human donor in a cohort sampled during active COVID-19. Both conserved end residues are part of each CDR3. D genes are given only for firm matches. Some rows mark clone size as missing; the rest say once, few, many or name a class of expanded clone.

TRBJ1-2 | 14 | TRBV25-1 | NA | TRBD1 | TGTGCCAGCAGTGGGGGGACAGCCAACTATGGCTACACCTTC | CASSGGTANYGYTF
TRBJ2-5 | 13 | TRBV11-2 | NA | TRBD2 | TGTGCCAGCAGCTTGGCGGGGGTAGAGACCCAGTACTTC | CASSLAGVETQYF
TRBJ1-1 | 15 | TRBV5-4 | once | NA | TGTGCCAGCAGCTTGGAAGTTGGGGGGGAGACTGAAGCTTTCTTT | CASSLEVGGETEAFF
TRBJ1-1 | 14 | TRBV7-3 | few | NA | TGTGCCAGCAGCTTATCACAGGGCGGTGGTGAAGCTTTCTTT | CASSLSQGGGEAFF
TRBJ2-3 | 15 | TRBV3-1/TRBV3-2 | NA | NA | TGTGCCAGCAGCCAAGATCTGGGAGTTGGAGATACGCAGTATTTT | CASSQDLGVGDTQYF
TRBJ2-5 | 14 | TRBV15 | NA | NA | TGTGCCACCACAATCTCGGGGGACCAAGAGACCCAGTACTTC | CATTISGDQETQYF
TRBJ2-3 | 19 | TRBV13 | NA | TRBD2 | TGTGCCAGCAGCTCCCGGACTAGCGGGGGGTCAAAACAAACGGATACGCAGTATTTT | CASSSRTSGGSKQTDTQYF
TRBJ2-2 | 15 | TRBV9 | NA | NA | TGTGCCAGCAGCGTCATAGACTCCTCCACCGGGGAGCTGTTTTTT | CASSVIDSSTGELFF
TRBJ2-7 | 13 | TRBV12-3/TRBV12-4 | NA | NA | TGTGCCAGCAGTAACCTAGCACGCTACGAGCAGTACTTC | CASSNLARYEQYF
TRBJ2-7 | 13 | TRBV6-5 | NA | NA | TGTGCCAGCGGGGACACAGCCCTTTACGAGCAGTACTTC | CASGDTALYEQYF
TRBJ2-3 | 16 | TRBV11-3 | NA | NA | TGTGCCAGCAGCTTAGGAGGGTTTGGGGTCACAGATACGCAGTATTTT | CASSLGGFGVTDTQYF
TRBJ1-1 | 14 | TRBV7-9 | NA | NA | TGTGCCAGCAGCCCCACTCAAGGGGCGGATCTAGCTTTCTTT | CASSPTQGADLAFF
TRBJ2-3 | 13 | TRBV19 | NA | NA | TGTGCCAGTAGTAATCCCCTGACAGATACGCAGTATTTT | CASSNPLTDTQYF
TRBJ2-2 | 17 | TRBV24-1 | NA | NA | TGTGCCACCAGTGAGGGTCAACCTGCCGGAGACACCGGGGAGCTGTTTTTT | CATSEGQPAGDTGELFF
TRBJ2-7 | 15 | TRBV7-2 | once | TRBD2 | TGTGCCAGCAGCTTAATGGCGGGGGGGCCCTACGAGCAGTACTTC | CASSLMAGGPYEQYF
TRBJ2-7 | 14 | TRBV10-2 | once | NA | TGCGCCAGCAGGGAACAGGGGGGGACCTACGAGCAGTACTTC | CASREQGGTYEQYF
TRBJ1-5 | 12 | TRBV28 | once | NA | TGTGCCTGCCGGGAGGCCTTTCAGCCCCAGCATTTT | CACREAFQPQHF
TRBJ2-2 | 15 | TRBV18 | NA | NA | TGTGCCAGCTCACCGCACGCACAACCGACCGGGGAGCTGTTTTTT | CASSPHAQPTGELFF
TRBJ1-6 | 13 | TRBV7-3 | NA | TRBD1 | TGTGCCAGCAGCTTCGGACAGGATTCACCCCTCCACTTT | CASSFGQDSPLHF
TRBJ2-4 | 14 | TRBV27 | NA | NA | TGTGCCAGCAGCCGAGGGGGAGACCTAAACATTCAGTACTTC | CASSRGGDLNIQYF
TRBJ2-1 | 15 | TRBV15 | once | NA | TGTGCCACCAGCAGAACCAGGGGTCAGTACAATGAGCAGTTCTTC | CATSRTRGQYNEQFF
TRBJ1-1 | 15 | TRBV7-3 | NA | NA | TGTGCCAGCAGCTTATTGTCAGGGCTAAACACTGAAGCTTTCTTT | CASSLLSGLNTEAFF
TRBJ1-6 | 13 | TRBV30 | few | NA | TGTGCCTGCCGGGAGCAGTTCAATTCACCCCTCCACTTT | CACREQFNSPLHF
TRBJ1-2 | 13 | TRBV9 | NA | NA | TGTGCCAGCAGCGTAGGTACAGACTATGGCTACACCTTC | CASSVGTDYGYTF
TRBJ2-7 | 14 | TRBV6-5 | once | TRBD1 | TGTGCCAGCAGTTCACAGGGGAAAAGGAACGAGCAGTACTTC | CASSSQGKRNEQYF
TRBJ2-7 | 14 | TRBV7-6 | few | NA | TGTGCCAGCAGTCTACAGCCAGGGGACCACGAGCAGTACTTC | CASSLQPGDHEQYF
TRBJ2-6 | 17 | TRBV19 | few | TRBD1 | TGTGCCAGTAGTATTACCGGAACAGGGGCTGGGGCCAACGTCCTGACTTTC | CASSITGTGAGANVLTF
TRBJ2-5 | 14 | TRBV7-9 | NA | NA | TGTGCCAGCAGCTTAGATCTGGGGGCAGAGACCCAGTACTTC | CASSLDLGAETQYF
TRBJ2-7 | 13 | TRBV6-5 | NA | NA | TGTGCCAGCAGTTGGGACTCAGCCGTGGAGCAGTACTTC | CASSWDSAVEQYF
TRBJ2-7 | 14 | TRBV5-1 | NA | NA | TGCGCCAGCAGCCCAGACAGCCTGGCGTACGAGCAGTACTTC | CASSPDSLAYEQYF
TRBJ1-2 | 13 | TRBV12-3/TRBV12-4 | NA | TRBD1 | TGTGCCAGCAGCTCGGGACAGTTCTATGGCTACACCTTC | CASSSGQFYGYTF
TRBJ2-3 | 14 | TRBV7-9 | NA | NA | TGTGCCAGCAGCTTCTTAGCGGATACAGATACGCAGTATTTT | CASSFLADTDTQYF
TRBJ2-7 | 15 | TRBV9 | few | NA | TGTGCCAGCAGCGTAGGCTGGGCATCCCGTTACGAGCAGTACTTC | CASSVGWASRYEQYF
TRBJ1-1 | 12 | TRBV12-3/TRBV12-4 | NA | NA | TGTGCCAGCAGTTTCCGGAACACTGAAGCTTTCTTT | CASSFRNTEAFF
TRBJ2-3 | 18 | TRBV5-4 | NA | TRBD2 | TGTGCCAGCAGCAGAGAGAAGACCCGTGGGGGGGGTACAGATACGCAGTATTTT | CASSREKTRGGGTDTQYF
TRBJ1-1 | 13 | TRBV3-1/TRBV3-2 | NA | NA | TGTGCCAGCATATCAGGGGCGAACACTGAAGCTTTCTTT | CASISGANTEAFF
TRBJ2-7 | 15 | TRBV18 | NA | TRBD1 | TGTGCCAGCTCACTGGGACAGGCCCCCTTCTACGAGCAGTACTTC | CASSLGQAPFYEQYF
TRBJ2-5 | 16 | TRBV9 | NA | TRBD2 | TGTGCCAGCAGCGTAGGTGGGGGGAGGGGCCAAGAGACCCAGTACTTC | CASSVGGGRGQETQYF